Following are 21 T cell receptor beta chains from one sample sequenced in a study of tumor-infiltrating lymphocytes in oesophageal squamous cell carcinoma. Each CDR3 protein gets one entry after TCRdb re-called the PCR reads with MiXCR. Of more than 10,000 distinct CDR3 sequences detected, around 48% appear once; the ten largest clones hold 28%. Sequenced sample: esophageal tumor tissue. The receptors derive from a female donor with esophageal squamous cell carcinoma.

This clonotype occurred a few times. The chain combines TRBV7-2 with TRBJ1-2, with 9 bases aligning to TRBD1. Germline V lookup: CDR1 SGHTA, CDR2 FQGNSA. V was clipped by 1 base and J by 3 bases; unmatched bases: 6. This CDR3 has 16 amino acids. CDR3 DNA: TGTGCCAGCAGCTTAGGAGGTGGACAGGGGTACTATGGCTACACCTTC. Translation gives CASSLGGGQGYYGYTF. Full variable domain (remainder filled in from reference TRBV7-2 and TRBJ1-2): GAGVSQSPSNKVTEKGKDVELRCDPISGHTALYWYRQSLGQGLEFLIYFQGNSAPDKSGLPSDRFSAERTGGSVSTLTIQRTQQEDSAVYLCASSLGGGQGYYGYTFGSGTRLTVV.

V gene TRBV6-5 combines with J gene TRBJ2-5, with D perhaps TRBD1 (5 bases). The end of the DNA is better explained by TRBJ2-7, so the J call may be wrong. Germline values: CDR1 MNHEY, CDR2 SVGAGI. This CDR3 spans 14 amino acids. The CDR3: CASSYSEAGYEQYF. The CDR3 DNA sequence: TGTGCCAGCAGTTACTCGGAAGCAGGGTACGAGCAGTACTTC.

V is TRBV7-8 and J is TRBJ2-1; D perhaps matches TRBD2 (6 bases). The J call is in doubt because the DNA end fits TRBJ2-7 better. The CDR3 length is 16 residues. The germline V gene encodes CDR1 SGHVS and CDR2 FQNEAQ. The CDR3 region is CASSSGGPGYIAEQYF. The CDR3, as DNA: TGTGCCAGCAGCTCCGGGGGTCCAGGCTACATTGCCGAGCAGTACTTC.

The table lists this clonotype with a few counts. The CDR3 DNA sequence: TGTGCCAGCAGCTCCAAGACAGGGTATGAGAATGAGCAGTTCTTC. Its protein is CASSSKTGYENEQFF. The chain has TRBV7-2 and TRBJ2-1; 7 nucleotides agree with TRBD1. CDR1 is SGHTA, CDR2 FQGNSA, per germline. This CDR3 is 15 amino acids long. With 4 bases clipped from V and 7 bases from J, the junction kept 10 bases outside the gene matches.

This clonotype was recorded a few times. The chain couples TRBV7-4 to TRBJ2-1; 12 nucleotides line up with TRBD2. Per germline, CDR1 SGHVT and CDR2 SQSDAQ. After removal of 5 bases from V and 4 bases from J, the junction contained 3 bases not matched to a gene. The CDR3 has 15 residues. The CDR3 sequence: CASSRGLAGYNEQFF. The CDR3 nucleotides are TGTGCCAGCAGCAGGGGACTAGCGGGTTACAATGAGCAGTTCTTC. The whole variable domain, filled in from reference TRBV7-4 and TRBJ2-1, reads GAGVSQSPRYKVAKRGRDVALRCDSISGHVTLYWYRQTLGQGSEVLTYSQSDAQRDKSGRPSGRFSAERPERSVSTLKIQRTEQGDSAVYLCASSRGLAGYNEQFFGPGTRLTVL.

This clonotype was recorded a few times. The CDR3 DNA is TGCAGTGCAATGGGACTAGCGGAAATAACCTACGAGCAGTACTTC. As protein: CSAMGLAEITYEQYF. This chain links TRBV20-1 with TRBJ2-6; 11 bases map to TRBD2. The DNA end is more similar to TRBJ2-7, so the J call may be wrong. Germline V gives CDR1 DFQATT, CDR2 SNEGSKA (reference sequence). CDR3 length equals 15 residues.

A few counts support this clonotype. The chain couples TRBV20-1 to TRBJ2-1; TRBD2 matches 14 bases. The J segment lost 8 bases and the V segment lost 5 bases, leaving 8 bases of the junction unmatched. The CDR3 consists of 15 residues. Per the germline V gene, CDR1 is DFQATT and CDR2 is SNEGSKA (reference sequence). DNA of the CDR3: TGCAGTGCTTCGACTAGCGGGAGGGGAGGATATGAGCAGTTCTTC. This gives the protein CSASTSGRGGYEQFF.

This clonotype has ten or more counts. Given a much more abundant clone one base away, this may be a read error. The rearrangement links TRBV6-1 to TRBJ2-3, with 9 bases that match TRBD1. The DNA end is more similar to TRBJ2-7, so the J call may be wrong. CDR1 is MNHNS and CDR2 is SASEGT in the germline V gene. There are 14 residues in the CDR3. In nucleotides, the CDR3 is TGTGCCAGCACCCCAGGACAGGGGTTAAATGAGCAGTACTTC. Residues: CASTPGQGLNEQYF.

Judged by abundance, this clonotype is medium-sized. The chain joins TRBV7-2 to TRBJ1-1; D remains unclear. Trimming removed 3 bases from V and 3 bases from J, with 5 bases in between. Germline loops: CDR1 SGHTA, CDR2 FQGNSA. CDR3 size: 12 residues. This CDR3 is CASSLGYTEAFF. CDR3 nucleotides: TGTGCCAGCAGCTTGGGGTACACTGAAGCTTTCTTT.

In nucleotides, the CDR3 is TGTGCCAGTTTAGCGGGAAGTAAAACAGATACGCAGTTCTTC. Translating it yields CASLAGSKTDTQFF. This chain connects TRBV11-2 to TRBJ2-4; 8 nucleotides line up with TRBD2. Gene TRBJ2-1 matches the end of the DNA better, so the J call may be wrong. Germline V gene sequence: CDR1 SGHAT, CDR2 FQNNGV. The CDR3 contains 14 residues.

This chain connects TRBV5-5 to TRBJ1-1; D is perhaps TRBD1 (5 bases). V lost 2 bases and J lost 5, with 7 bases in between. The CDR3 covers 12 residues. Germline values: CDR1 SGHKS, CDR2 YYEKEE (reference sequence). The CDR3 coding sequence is TGTGCCAGCAGCTTTAGACAGACTGAAGCTTTCTTT. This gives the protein CASSFRQTEAFF.

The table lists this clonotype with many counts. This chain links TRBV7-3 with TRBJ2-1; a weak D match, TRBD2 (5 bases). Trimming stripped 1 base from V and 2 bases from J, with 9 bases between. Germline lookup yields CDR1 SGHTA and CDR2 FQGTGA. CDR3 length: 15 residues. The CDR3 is CASSLRETPYNEQFF. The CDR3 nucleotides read TGTGCCAGCAGCTTAAGGGAGACCCCCTACAATGAGCAGTTCTTC. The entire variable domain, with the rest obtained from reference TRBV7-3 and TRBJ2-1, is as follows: GAGVSQTPSNKVTEKGKYVELRCDPISGHTALYWYRQSLGQGPEFLIYFQGTGAADDSGLPNDRFFAVRPEGSVSTLKIQRTERGDSAVYLCASSLRETPYNEQFFGPGTRLTVL.

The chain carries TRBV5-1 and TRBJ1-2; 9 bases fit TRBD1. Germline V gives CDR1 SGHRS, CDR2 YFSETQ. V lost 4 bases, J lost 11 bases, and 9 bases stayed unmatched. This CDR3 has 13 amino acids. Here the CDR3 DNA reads TGCGCCAGCAGCCCCCGACAGGGGGTTGGGTACACCTTC. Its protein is CASSPRQGVGYTF.

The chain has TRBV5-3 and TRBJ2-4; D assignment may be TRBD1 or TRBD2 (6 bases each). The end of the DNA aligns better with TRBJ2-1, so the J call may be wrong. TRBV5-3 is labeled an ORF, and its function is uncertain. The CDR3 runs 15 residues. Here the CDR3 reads CASTPRGVVSYEQFF. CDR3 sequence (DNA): TGTGCCAGCACCCCGAGGGGGGTGGTCTCCTACGAGCAGTTCTTC.

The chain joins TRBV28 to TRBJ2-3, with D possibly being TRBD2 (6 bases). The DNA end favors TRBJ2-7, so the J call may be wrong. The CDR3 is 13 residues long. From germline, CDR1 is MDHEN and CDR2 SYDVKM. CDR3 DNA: TGTGCCAGCAGTTTCTTGGGGGGCTACGAGCAGTACTTC. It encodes CASSFLGGYEQYF.

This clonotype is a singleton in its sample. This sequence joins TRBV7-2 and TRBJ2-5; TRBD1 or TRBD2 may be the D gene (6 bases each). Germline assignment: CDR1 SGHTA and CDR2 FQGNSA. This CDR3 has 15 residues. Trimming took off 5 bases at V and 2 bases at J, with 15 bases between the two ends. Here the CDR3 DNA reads TGTGCCAGCAGCCCCCTAAGGGGGAGGCAAGAGACCCAGTACTTC. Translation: CASSPLRGRQETQYF.

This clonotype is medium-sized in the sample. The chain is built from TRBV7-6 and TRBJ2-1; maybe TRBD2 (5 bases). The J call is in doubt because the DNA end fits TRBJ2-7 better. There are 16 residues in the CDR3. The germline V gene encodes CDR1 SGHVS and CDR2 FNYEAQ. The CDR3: CASSLERATMYNEQYF. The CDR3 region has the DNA TGTGCCAGCAGCTTAGAGAGGGCTACGATGTACAATGAGCAGTACTTC.

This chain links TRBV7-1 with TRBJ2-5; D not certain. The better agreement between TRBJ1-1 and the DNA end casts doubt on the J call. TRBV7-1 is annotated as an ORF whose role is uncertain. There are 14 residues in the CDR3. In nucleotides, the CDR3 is TGTGCCAGCAGCTACCTCGGACCTGGGGCTGAAGCTTTCTTT. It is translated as CASSYLGPGAEAFF.

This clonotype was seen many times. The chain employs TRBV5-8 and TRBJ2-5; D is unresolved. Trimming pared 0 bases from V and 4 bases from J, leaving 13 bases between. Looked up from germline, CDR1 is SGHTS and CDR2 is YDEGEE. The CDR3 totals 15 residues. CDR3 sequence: CASSLAVLTGETQYF. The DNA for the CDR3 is TGTGCCAGCAGCTTGGCCGTCCTTACGGGAGAGACCCAGTACTTC.

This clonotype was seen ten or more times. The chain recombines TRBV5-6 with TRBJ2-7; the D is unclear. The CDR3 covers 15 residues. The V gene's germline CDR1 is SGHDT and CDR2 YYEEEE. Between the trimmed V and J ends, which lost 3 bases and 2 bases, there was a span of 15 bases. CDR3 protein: CASSSRRRLTYEQYF. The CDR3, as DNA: TGTGCCAGCAGCTCGCGCAGGCGCCTTACCTACGAGCAGTACTTC.

In DNA form, the CDR3 reads TGTGCCAGCAGCGCCCACAATGAGCAGTTCTTC. Protein: CASSAHNEQFF. The rearrangement joins TRBV9 to TRBJ2-7, with D hard to call. The J call could be wrong; TRBJ2-1 is a better fit for the DNA end. This CDR3 region has 11 residues. Germline CDR1 SGDLS, CDR2 YYNGEE.